A selection of T cell receptor beta chains follows, all from one sample in a study of blood T cells in healthy people across ages. TCRdb ran MiXCR on the 5' RACE reads and lists one entry per CDR3 protein. The table records 1.6 million or so distinct CDR3 sequences, approximately 32% of them present only once. The sample taken for sequencing was blood. The receptors originated from a woman aged 30 to 39 in good health. Both conserved end residues are part of each CDR3. The D gene is left open where the match is weak. Clone size, where shown, is once, few, many, or a class for clones that have expanded.

j_call	cdr3_length	clone_size	v_call	d_call	cdr3_nt	cdr3_aa
TRBJ1-2	15	NA	TRBV7-3	TRBD1	TGTGCCAGCAGCTTGAGAGGGGGCACGAACTATGGCTACACCTTC	CASSLRGGTNYGYTF
TRBJ2-3	16	few	TRBV6-1	NA	TGTGCCAGCAGTGTATTGACACGGACTAGCACAGATACGCAGTATTTT	CASSVLTRTSTDTQYF
TRBJ2-1	18	few	TRBV20-1	TRBD2	TGCAGTGCCAGTGGACTAGCGGGAGGGCCCTGGAGCCACAATGAGCAGTTCTTC	CSASGLAGGPWSHNEQFF
TRBJ2-2	15	once	TRBV12-3/TRBV12-4	NA	TGTGCCAGCAGTTCAGTAGCCACGGAGGTTCAGGAGCTGTTTTTT	CASSSVATEVQELFF
TRBJ2-1	17	NA	TRBV2	NA	TGTGCCAGCAGTGAACCCGACCGGGATATCGACTACAATGAGCAGTTCTTC	CASSEPDRDIDYNEQFF
TRBJ2-7	15	NA	TRBV20-1	TRBD1	TGCGGTGCTAGACAACCGGGACAGAGCTCCTACGAGCAGTACTTC	CGARQPGQSSYEQYF
TRBJ2-1	15	NA	TRBV6-1	TRBD1	TGTGCCAGCAGTGAGCCGGGACAGGGGGGCCGTGAGCAGTTCTTC	CASSEPGQGGREQFF
TRBJ2-7	16	many	TRBV4-1	TRBD2	TGCGCCAGCAGCCAAGTGATTAGCGGGAAACCGGGGGAGCAGTACTTC	CASSQVISGKPGEQYF
TRBJ2-1	11	many	TRBV7-6	NA	TGTGCCAGCACCGATGACAATGAGCAGTTCTTC	CASTDDNEQFF
TRBJ2-7	14	NA	TRBV20-1	NA	TGCAGTGCTAGAGATTCCCAGGATTATTACGAGCAGTACTTC	CSARDSQDYYEQYF
TRBJ2-7	19	few	TRBV20-1	TRBD2	TGCAGTGCTACCATGACCCCCGGTTTGATTGGGGGGGTTCCCTACGAGCAGTACTTC	CSATMTPGLIGGVPYEQYF
TRBJ2-3	15	few	TRBV30	NA	TGTGCCTGCATAATTACCAGCGGAGGCACAGATACGCAGTATTTT	CACIITSGGTDTQYF
TRBJ2-7	14	NA	TRBV13	TRBD2	TGTGCCAGCAGCTTACAGCGGGGGGCCTACGAGCAGTACTTC	CASSLQRGAYEQYF
TRBJ2-1	14	NA	TRBV7-9	NA	TGTGCCAGCAGCCTTTCGGTCTCCTACAATGAGCAGTTCTTC	CASSLSVSYNEQFF
TRBJ1-1	12	NA	TRBV29-1	TRBD1	TGCAGCGACCTGACAGGGGGGGCTGAAGCTTTCTTT	CSDLTGGAEAFF
TRBJ2-3	14	NA	TRBV6-2/TRBV6-3	NA	TGTGCCAGCGGGTGGGGGGCAGGCACAGATACGCAGTATTTT	CASGWGAGTDTQYF
TRBJ2-7	15	few	TRBV27	NA	TGTGCCAGCAGTGCAAGGGGGTCCGTTACCTACGAGCAGTACTTC	CASSARGSVTYEQYF
TRBJ2-3	12	many	TRBV29-1	NA	TGCAGCGTTGAACGGCGGCTTGGCACGCAGTATTTT	CSVERRLGTQYF
TRBJ1-1	12	NA	TRBV29-1	TRBD1	TGCAGCGTTGTAACCGGGGACAGGGGAGCTTTCTTT	CSVVTGDRGAFF
TRBJ2-1	14	few	TRBV3-1	NA	TGTGCCAGCAGCCGCGGGACACTGGATAATGAGCAGTTCTTC	CASSRGTLDNEQFF
TRBJ2-1	15	many	TRBV5-1	TRBD1	TGCGCCAGCAGCCAGGGACAGGGCCGGGTGGTTGAGCAGTTCTTC	CASSQGQGRVVEQFF
TRBJ1-2	13	many	TRBV3-1	NA	TGTGCCAGCAGCCAAGAACAGCTCTATGGCTACACCTTC	CASSQEQLYGYTF
TRBJ2-5	16	many	TRBV4-1	TRBD2	TGCGCCAGCAGCCCCGGACTAGCGGGGGGGCTAGAGACCCAGTACTTC	CASSPGLAGGLETQYF
TRBJ2-7	15	NA	TRBV6-1	TRBD1	TGTGCTAGCGGACTCAGGGGACAGGATTACAATGAGCAGTACTTC	CASGLRGQDYNEQYF
TRBJ2-3	14	NA	TRBV29-1	NA	TGCAGCTTGAAGATCCGAGGCCGCACAGATACGCAGTATTTT	CSLKIRGRTDTQYF
TRBJ2-5	12	many	TRBV29-1	NA	TGCAGCACGGGACGACAAGCCGAGACCCAGTACTTC	CSTGRQAETQYF
TRBJ1-5	17	NA	TRBV27	NA	TGTGCCAGCAGTTTATCGAGGAGCGTGGGGAGCAATCAGCCCCAGCATTTT	CASSLSRSVGSNQPQHF